These T cell receptor beta chains were read from a single sample in a study of regulatory T cells in long-lasting Graves disease. MiXCR, applied by TCRdb to the multiplex PCR reads, yields one record per CDR3 protein. The table records approximately 350,000 distinct CDR3 sequences, 16% of them present only once. This same sample was also part of a study on T cells in Graves' hyperthyroidism and ophthalmopathy.

The sample here was peripheral blood mononuclear cells (PBMCs), taken at new diagnosis, from a patient treated with antithyroid drugs. Receptors originate from a middle-aged man with Graves disease. Both conserved end residues are part of each CDR3. A D gene is named only where the DNA matches it firmly. Some rows mark clone size as missing; the rest say once, few, many or name a class of expanded clone.

TRBV27	14	-	-	TRBJ2-5	TGTGCCAGCAGCACACTGAAGGGGGGGGAGACCCAGTACTTC	CASSTLKGGETQYF
TRBV7-9	15	TRBD1	-	TRBJ1-2	TGTGCCAGCAGCCCTCTTTTGACAGGGTTGGGAGGCTACACCTTC	CASSPLLTGLGGYTF
TRBV5-5	16	-	few	TRBJ2-7	TGTGCCAGCAGCTTGGGCGGAGGGGTTCTCTCCTACGAGCAGTACTTC	CASSLGGGVLSYEQYF
TRBV9	14	-	-	TRBJ1-2	TGTGCCAGCAGCGTCGATGCAGGGGACTATGGCTACACCTTC	CASSVDAGDYGYTF
TRBV5-1	14	-	-	TRBJ1-2	TGCGCCAGCAGCACCGGGACAACTAACTATGGCTACACCTTC	CASSTGTTNYGYTF
TRBV4-1	15	-	few	TRBJ2-7	TGCGCCAGCAGCCAATTTCACGGGGACTCCTACGAGCAGTACTTC	CASSQFHGDSYEQYF
TRBV5-1	15	TRBD2	many	TRBJ2-5	TGCGCCAGCAGCTCAACCGGGACTACCGAAGAGACCCAGTACTTC	CASSSTGTTEETQYF
TRBV20-1	14	-	-	TRBJ1-4	TGCAGTGCTATCGAGGACGGGCCAACTGCAAAACTGTTTTTT	CSAIEDGPTAKLFF
TRBV7-9	13	-	many	TRBJ2-1	TGTGCCAGCAGCTTAAGTTCCAGCAATGAGCAGTTCTTC	CASSLSSSNEQFF
TRBV20-1	14	-	many	TRBJ2-7	TGCAGTGCCCCGGCGGGCGGAAACTCCTACGAGCAGTACTTC	CSAPAGGNSYEQYF
TRBV20-1	14	-	few	TRBJ2-2	TGCAGTGCTAGAGATGGCATCAGCGCCGGGGAGCTGTTTTTT	CSARDGISAGELFF
TRBV18	13	-	many	TRBJ1-1	TGTGCCAGCTCCAGGGACATGAACACTGAAGCTTTCTTT	CASSRDMNTEAFF
TRBV20-1	15	-	-	TRBJ2-3	TGCAGTGCTAAGTCACACGGGGGGCCGGGAGATACGCAGTATTTT	CSAKSHGGPGDTQYF
TRBV7-2	17	-	-	TRBJ2-5	TGTGCCAGCAGCTTAGGGATCACAGGGTCCAGACGAGAGACCCAGTACTTC	CASSLGITGSRRETQYF
TRBV10-3	14	TRBD2	-	TRBJ2-7	TGTGCCATCAGCCCCCTGGGGGGGAGCCACGAGCAGTACTTC	CAISPLGGSHEQYF
TRBV18	16	-	many	TRBJ2-2	TGTGCCAGCTCAAAACCGCGGGGACAGAACACCGGGGAGCTGTTTTTT	CASSKPRGQNTGELFF
TRBV20-1	16	TRBD2	-	TRBJ2-5	TGCAGTGCTCCTAGACTAGCAGAGTTTCGAGGGGAGACCCAGTACTTC	CSAPRLAEFRGETQYF
TRBV20-1	15	-	many	TRBJ2-2	TGCAGTGCTAGAGCGACTAGAAAGAACACCGGGGAGCTGTTTTTT	CSARATRKNTGELFF
TRBV20-1	14	-	many	TRBJ2-7	TGCAGTGCTAGGCCCTCACAGGGAGGTCGCGAGCAGTACTTC	CSARPSQGGREQYF
TRBV7-3	18	TRBD2	-	TRBJ2-2	TGTGCCAGCAGCTTAACTAGCGGGGGGGCCCCGAACACCGGGGAGCTGTTTTTT	CASSLTSGGAPNTGELFF
TRBV3-1	16	-	many	TRBJ2-7	TGTGCCAGCAGCCAAGGGATTAGAGGCGATTTCCACGAGCAGTACTTC	CASSQGIRGDFHEQYF
TRBV5-1	13	-	many	TRBJ2-2	TGCGCCAGCAGCCGGATATGGGGTGTGGAGCTGTTTTTT	CASSRIWGVELFF
TRBV4-3	14	TRBD2	many	TRBJ2-1	TGCGCCAGCAGCCGCAGACTAGCGGTCAATGAGCAGTTCTTC	CASSRRLAVNEQFF
TRBV7-9	16	TRBD1	many	TRBJ2-1	TGTGCCAGCAGCTTACCCCCCGGACAGGCTCGCAATGAGCAGTTCTTC	CASSLPPGQARNEQFF
TRBV6-1	15	TRBD1	many	TRBJ1-2	TGTGCCAGCAGTACCCGGACAGGGACTCACTATGGCTACACCTTC	CASSTRTGTHYGYTF
TRBV12-5	13	-	-	TRBJ2-1	TGTGCTAGTGGTTTGTACGGTAACAATGAGCAGTTCTTC	CASGLYGNNEQFF
TRBV12-3/TRBV12-4	12	TRBD1	many	TRBJ1-1	TGTGCCAGCAGTAACGACAGGGCGAAGGCTTTCTTT	CASSNDRAKAFF
TRBV7-2	15	-	few	TRBJ1-2	TGTGCCAGCAGCCCCTCAAGCACAGATTTCTATGGCTACACCTTC	CASSPSSTDFYGYTF
TRBV19	13	-	many	TRBJ1-1	TGTGCCAGTAGTACGTCCAGCCGCACTGAAGCTTTCTTT	CASSTSSRTEAFF
TRBV18	14	-	-	TRBJ2-1	TGTGCCAGCTCACCACAAGACGGGTCCTACGAGCAGTTCTTC	CASSPQDGSYEQFF
TRBV29-1	12	-	many	TRBJ2-5	TGCACCTTTAGGGGGAGAGAAGAGACCCAGTACTTC	CTFRGREETQYF
TRBV12-3/TRBV12-4	15	TRBD1	many	TRBJ2-3	TGTGCCAGCAGTTTAGCACAGGGGACCACAGATACGCAGTATTTT	CASSLAQGTTDTQYF
TRBV6-1	14	TRBD1	once	TRBJ1-6	TGTGCCAGCAGGCCCGGGACAGTTGTTTCACCCCTCCACTTT	CASRPGTVVSPLHF
TRBV6-2/TRBV6-3	14	-	many	TRBJ1-5	TGTGCCAGCAGTTACAGTTATAGCAATCAGCCCCAGCATTTT	CASSYSYSNQPQHF
TRBV12-3/TRBV12-4	17	TRBD1	-	TRBJ1-6	TGTGCCAGCAGTCAGCGGACAGGGGCAGTTAAGGGCTCACCCCTCCACTTT	CASSQRTGAVKGSPLHF
TRBV5-5	14	-	few	TRBJ1-2	TGTGCCAGCAGCTTGGAGCCGGGTAACTATGGCTACACCTTC	CASSLEPGNYGYTF
TRBV6-2/TRBV6-3	14	-	many	TRBJ2-5	TGTGCCAGCAGTTACCCTTCAAGTCTCGAGACCCAGTACTTC	CASSYPSSLETQYF
TRBV7-9	14	-	many	TRBJ2-1	TGTGCCAGCAGCTTAGCGCGCACGTTAAATGAGCAGTTCTTC	CASSLARTLNEQFF
TRBV28	17	-	many	TRBJ2-1	TGTGCCAGCAGTTTAGTGAGATTTCTAGATCCCAACAATGAGCAGTTCTTC	CASSLVRFLDPNNEQFF
TRBV5-1	13	-	many	TRBJ2-1	TGCGCCAGCAGCGAGACTACAAGGGGCGAGCAGTTCTTC	CASSETTRGEQFF
TRBV2	11	-	many	TRBJ2-7	TGTGCCAGCAGTCCGAGCGACGAGCAGTACTTC	CASSPSDEQYF
TRBV29-1	13	-	few	TRBJ2-3	TGCAGCGTTGGTTGGGGCAGCTTCGATACGCAGTATTTT	CSVGWGSFDTQYF
TRBV3-1	15	TRBD1	many	TRBJ2-5	TGTGCCAGCAGCTCCGAGGACAGGGGCGGGAAGACCCAGTACTTC	CASSSEDRGGKTQYF